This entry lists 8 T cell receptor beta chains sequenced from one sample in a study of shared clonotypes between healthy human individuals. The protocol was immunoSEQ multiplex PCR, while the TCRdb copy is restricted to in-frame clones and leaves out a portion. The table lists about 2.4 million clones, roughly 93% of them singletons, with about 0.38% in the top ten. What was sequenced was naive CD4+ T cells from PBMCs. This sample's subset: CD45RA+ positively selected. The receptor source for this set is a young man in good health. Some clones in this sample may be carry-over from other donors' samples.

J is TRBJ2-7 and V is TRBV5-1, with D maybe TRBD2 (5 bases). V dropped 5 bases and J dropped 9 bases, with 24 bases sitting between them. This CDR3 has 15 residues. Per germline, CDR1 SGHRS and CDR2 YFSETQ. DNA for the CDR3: TGCGCCAGCAGTCTCCAAGAGGGAGTGCAAGAAGGGCAGTACTTC. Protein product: CASSLQEGVQEGQYF.

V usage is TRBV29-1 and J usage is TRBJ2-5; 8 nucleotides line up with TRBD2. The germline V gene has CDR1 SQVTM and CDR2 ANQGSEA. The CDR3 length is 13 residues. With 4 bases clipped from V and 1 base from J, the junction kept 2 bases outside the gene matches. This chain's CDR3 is CSVGGGFQETQYF. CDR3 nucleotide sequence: TGCAGCGTTGGCGGGGGGTTCCAAGAGACCCAGTACTTC.

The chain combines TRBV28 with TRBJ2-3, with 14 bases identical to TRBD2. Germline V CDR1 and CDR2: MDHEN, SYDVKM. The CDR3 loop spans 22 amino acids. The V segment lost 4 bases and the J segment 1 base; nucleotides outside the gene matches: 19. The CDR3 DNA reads TGTGCCAGCAGTTCCTATCTTGGTGAGGGGACTAGCGGGAGTGTTGGCACAGATACGCAGTATTTT. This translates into CASSSYLGEGTSGSVGTDTQYF.

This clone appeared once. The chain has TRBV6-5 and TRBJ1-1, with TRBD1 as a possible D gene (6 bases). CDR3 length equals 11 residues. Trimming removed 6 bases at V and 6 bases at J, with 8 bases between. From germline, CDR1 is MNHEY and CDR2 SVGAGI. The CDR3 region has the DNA TGTGCCAGCAGGCGGACAGCTGAAGCTTTCTTT. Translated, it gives CASRRTAEAFF.

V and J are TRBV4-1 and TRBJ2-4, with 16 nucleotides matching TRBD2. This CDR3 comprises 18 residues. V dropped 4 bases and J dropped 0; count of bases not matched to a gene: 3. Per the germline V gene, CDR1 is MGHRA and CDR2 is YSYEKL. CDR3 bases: TGCGCCAGCAGCCCGGGACTAGCGGGAGGGGTAGCCAAAAACATTCAGTACTTC. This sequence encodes CASSPGLAGGVAKNIQYF.

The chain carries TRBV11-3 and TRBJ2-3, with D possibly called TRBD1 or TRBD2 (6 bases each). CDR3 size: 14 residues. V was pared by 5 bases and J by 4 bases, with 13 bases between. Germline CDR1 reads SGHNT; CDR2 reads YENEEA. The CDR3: CASSPGASSDTQYF. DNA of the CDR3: TGTGCCAGCAGCCCGGGGGCTAGTTCAGATACGCAGTATTTT. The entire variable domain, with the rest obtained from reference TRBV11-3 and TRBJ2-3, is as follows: EAGVVQSPRYKIIEKKQPVAFWCNPISGHNTLYWYLQNLGQGPELLIRYENEEAVDDSQLPKDRFSAERLKGVDSTLKIQPAELGDSAVYLCASSPGASSDTQYFGPGTRLTVL.

In DNA form, the CDR3 reads TGTGCCAGCAGTTTATTTGGGGTATCTAGCTCCTACAATGAGCAGTTCTTC. Protein product: CASSLFGVSSSYNEQFF. The J gene is TRBJ2-1, the V gene TRBV27; D uncertain. CDR1 and CDR2 from the germline V gene are MNHEY and SMNVEV (reference sequence). The CDR3 is 17 residues long. V was cut by 1 base and J by 0 bases, with 13 bases left in between.

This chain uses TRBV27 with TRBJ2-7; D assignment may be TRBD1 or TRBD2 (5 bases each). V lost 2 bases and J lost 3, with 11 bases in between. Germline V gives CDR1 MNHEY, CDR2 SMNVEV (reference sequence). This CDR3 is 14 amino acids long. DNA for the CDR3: TGTGCCAGCAGTTTAACTAGGGGCTTCTACGAGCAGTACTTC. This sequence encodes CASSLTRGFYEQYF.